This passage covers 24 T cell receptor beta chains from one sample sequenced in a study of tumor-infiltrating lymphocytes in oesophageal squamous cell carcinoma. TCRdb reprocessed the PCR reads with MiXCR, giving one entry per CDR3 protein. The sample lists about 13,000 distinct CDR3 sequences; about 54% were seen once. The specimen was esophageal tumor tissue. The receptors originated from a male donor with esophageal squamous cell carcinoma.

This clonotype is judged medium-sized. The chain joins TRBV10-3 to TRBJ1-2; no clear D gene. Germline CDR1 and CDR2: ENHRY and SYGVKD. Trimming stripped 8 bases from V and 8 bases from J, with 18 bases between. The CDR3 covers 13 residues. The chain's CDR3 is CAIRSGDAIGYTF. The CDR3 nucleotides read TGTGCCATCCGGAGCGGTGATGCTATAGGCTACACCTTC.

This rearrangement joins TRBV5-1 to TRBJ2-1, with TRBD2 identical over 10 bases. The end of the DNA is better explained by TRBJ2-7, so the J call may be wrong. The CDR3 runs 12 residues. Germline V gene data show CDR1 as SGHRS and CDR2 as YFSETQ. The CDR3 coding sequence is TGCGCCACCGGTAGCGGGGGGTATGAGCAGTACTTC. It codes for CATGSGGYEQYF.

The rearrangement joins TRBV6-1 to TRBJ2-7; unclear D gene. With the DNA end fitting TRBJ1-2 better, the J assignment may be wrong. Looked up from germline, CDR1 is MNHNS and CDR2 is SASEGT. CDR3 size: 15 residues. The CDR3 loop is CATKNSGEWRYGYTF. The CDR3 DNA is TGTGCCACCAAAAACTCTGGGGAATGGCGCTATGGCTACACCTTC.

J is TRBJ2-7 and V is TRBV14; D gene unclear. The J call is in doubt because the DNA end fits TRBJ2-5 better. CDR3 length: 15 amino acids. The germline gives CDR1 SGHDN, CDR2 FVKESK. The CDR3 region has the DNA TGTGCCAGCAGCCAAGTAGGCAGCCACCAAGAGACCCAGTACTTC. Its protein is CASSQVGSHQETQYF.

J is TRBJ2-5 and V is TRBV6-5; D is uncertain. This CDR3 region has 13 residues. V was pared by 5 bases and J by 1 base, with 8 bases between. The germline V gene encodes CDR1 MNHEY and CDR2 SVGAGI. CDR3 bases: TGTGCCAGCAGTGGGGTATCCCAAGAGACCCAGTACTTC. Its translation is CASSGVSQETQYF.

The chain links TRBV2 to TRBJ2-5, with D unclear. The V end lost 4 bases, the J end lost 11 bases, and 17 bases lay between the germline ends. There are 13 residues in the CDR3. Germline V gene data show CDR1 as SNHLY and CDR2 as FYNNEI. The CDR3 DNA sequence: TGTGCCAGCAGTGTAGGCTCCTACAATGAGCAGTACTTC. The encoded protein is CASSVGSYNEQYF.

Judged by abundance, this clonotype is medium-sized (0.01 to 0.1%). The chain has TRBV25-1 and TRBJ2-3, with a weak D call TRBD1 (6 bases). Trimming took off 5 bases at V and 2 bases at J, with 17 bases between the two ends. This CDR3 comprises 16 residues. Germline CDR1 MGHDK, CDR2 SYGVNS. The CDR3 nucleotides read TGTGCCAGCAGTAAGGGAGTAACAGGGACCACAGATACGCAGTATTTT. Translated: CASSKGVTGTTDTQYF.

V gene TRBV6-1 combines with J gene TRBJ1-1; D gene ambiguous. V was cut by 1 base and J by 1 base, with 7 bases left in between. CDR1 is MNHNS, CDR2 SASEGT, per germline. This CDR3 region has 14 residues. The CDR3 DNA reads as TGTGCCAGCAGTGAAGGGACGTGGAACACTGAAGCTTTCTTT. As protein: CASSEGTWNTEAFF.

J is TRBJ2-4 and V is TRBV7-3; 9 bases fit TRBD1. The CDR3 is 13 residues long. V was pared by 5 bases and J by 11 bases, with 7 bases of the junction left unmatched. CDR1 and CDR2 (germline): SGHTA, FQGTGA. DNA of the CDR3: TGTGCCAGCAGCCAAGGACAGGGGAGCCTTCAGTACTTC. Its translation: CASSQGQGSLQYF.

Turning to this clonotype: A read error may account for a junction end that differs from germline. The chain recombines TRBV5-6 with TRBJ2-5; TRBD1 aligns across 7 bases. Germline values: CDR1 SGHDT, CDR2 YYEEEE. There are 12 residues in the CDR3. CDR3 sequence reads: CASSLAGQSRFF. CDR3 bases: TGTGCCAGCAGCTTGGCGGGACAGAGTCGGTTCTTC.

This clonotype has only a few counts. The chain employs TRBV12-5 and TRBJ1-1; D is uncertain. The CDR3 is 11 residues long. Germline V gives CDR1 LGHNT, CDR2 FRNRAP. The V and J ends lost 8 bases and 0 bases respectively, with 4 bases between them. CDR3 coding DNA: TGTGCTAGTAAGATGAACACTGAAGCTTTCTTT. Translated, it gives CASKMNTEAFF.

J is TRBJ2-1 and V is TRBV7-2, with D unclear. The J call is uncertain, as TRBJ2-5 better fits the DNA end. The CDR3 runs to 16 residues. CDR1 is SGHTA, CDR2 FQGNSA, per germline. CDR3 sequence reads: CASSLAAQYGQETQYF. The CDR3, as DNA: TGTGCCAGCAGCTTAGCTGCCCAATACGGCCAAGAGACCCAGTACTTC.

This clonotype is deemed medium-sized (0.01 to 0.1%). This chain joins TRBV6-1 and TRBJ2-7, with 13 bases identical to TRBD2. Germline CDR1 and CDR2: MNHNS and SASEGT. The CDR3 sequence is 15 residues long. The trim removed 5 bases at V and 6 bases at J, leaving 7 bases unmatched. The chain's CDR3 is CASSQPGLAGLEQYF. The CDR3 DNA is TGTGCCAGCAGTCAACCGGGACTAGCGGGACTCGAGCAGTACTTC.

The chain links TRBV28 to TRBJ2-1; the D gene is possibly TRBD2 (6 bases). Gene TRBJ2-5 matches the end of the DNA better, so the J call may be wrong. This CDR3 is built from 15 residues. Germline V gene data show CDR1 as MDHEN and CDR2 as SYDVKM. This chain's CDR3 is CASRPYNGEVETQYF. CDR3 in DNA: TGTGCCAGCAGGCCTTACAACGGGGAGGTAGAGACCCAGTACTTC.

This clonotype was seen at least ten times. This sequence joins TRBV2 and TRBJ2-6; TRBD1 aligns across 11 bases. Germline CDR1 reads SNHLY; CDR2 reads FYNNEI. CDR3 size: 17 residues. J lost 4 bases, V lost 8 bases, and 10 bases had no gene match. The CDR3 region has the DNA TGTGCCAGCCGAGGTGGACAGGGGGCGAGCGGGGCCAACGTCCTGACTTTC. This encodes CASRGGQGASGANVLTF.

The J gene is TRBJ2-1, the V gene TRBV11-3, with D tentatively TRBD2 (5 bases). The J call is in doubt because the DNA end fits TRBJ2-5 better. There are 13 residues in the CDR3. CDR1 and CDR2 from the germline V gene are SGHNT and YENEEA. CDR3 amino acids: CASSLSGRETQYF. DNA of the CDR3: TGTGCCAGCAGCTTATCGGGGAGAGAGACCCAGTACTTC.

This rearrangement joins TRBV7-2 to TRBJ2-3, with 8 positions matching TRBD1. Judging by the DNA end, TRBJ1-4 fits better; the J call may be wrong. Germline V gives CDR1 SGHTA, CDR2 FQGNSA. This CDR3 is built from 19 residues. The CDR3 spells CASSLFGAGGLLANEKLFF. CDR3 DNA: TGTGCCAGCAGCTTATTTGGGGCAGGGGGCCTTCTAGCTAATGAAAAACTGTTTTTT.

This clonotype was seen more than once but under ten times. The chain is built from TRBV5-4 and TRBJ2-1; D gene ambiguous. V was pared by 4 bases and J by 7 bases, with 15 bases between. CDR1 and CDR2 from the germline V gene are SGHNT and YYREEE (reference sequence). The CDR3 totals 14 residues. The CDR3 DNA reads as TGTGCCAGCAGCCTTGGGCTGGCCGGGAATGAGCAGTTCTTC. Translated: CASSLGLAGNEQFF.

This clonotype occurred many times. This chain joins TRBV6-1 and TRBJ1-2; D may be TRBD1 (6 bases). V was trimmed by 5 bases and J by 4 bases, leaving 17 bases between them. The CDR3 consists of 15 residues. Germline CDR1 and CDR2: MNHNS and SASEGT. The CDR3 loop is CASSSAWGQGYGYTF. The DNA for the CDR3 is TGTGCCAGCAGTTCCGCTTGGGGGCAGGGCTATGGCTACACCTTC.

This chain's CDR3 is CASSLGTYEQYF. The CDR3 bases are TGTGCCAGCAGTTTGGGCACCTACGAGCAGTACTTC. The V and J genes are TRBV6-1 and TRBJ2-5; D not certain. The assigned J gene may be wrong: the sequence end matches TRBJ2-7 better. Germline V gene data show CDR1 as MNHNS and CDR2 as SASEGT. The CDR3 spans 12 residues.

This rearrangement joins TRBV11-2 to TRBJ2-6, with 9 nucleotides matching TRBD1. The V gene's germline CDR1 is SGHAT and CDR2 FQNNGV. V lost 1 base and J lost 0; bases outside the gene matches: 10. The CDR3 extends over 20 amino acids. The CDR3 sequence is CASSLVGVGQGASGANVLTF. The CDR3 DNA follows: TGTGCCAGCAGCTTAGTCGGCGTGGGACAGGGCGCCTCTGGGGCCAACGTCCTGACTTTC.

This clonotype has just one count. The V and J genes are TRBV7-6 and TRBJ1-2; D not resolved. With 6 bases removed from V and 0 bases from J, the gap between germline ends came to 11 bases. The CDR3 runs to 14 residues. Per the germline V gene, CDR1 is SGHVS and CDR2 is FNYEAQ. In DNA, the CDR3 is TGTGCCAGCAGAACGAACGGAGCTAACTATGGCTACACCTTC. Amino acid sequence: CASRTNGANYGYTF. The full variable domain, completed using reference TRBV7-6 and TRBJ1-2, is GAGVSQSPRYKVTKRGQDVALRCDPISGHVSLYWYRQALGQGPEFLTYFNYEAQQDKSGLPNDRFSAERPEGSISTLTIQRTEQRDSAMYRCASRTNGANYGYTFGSGTRLTVV.

V gene TRBV7-8 combines with J gene TRBJ2-3, with a possible D match to TRBD1 (6 bases). The J call is in doubt because the DNA end fits TRBJ2-7 better. Germline V gene sequence: CDR1 SGHVS, CDR2 FQNEAQ. This CDR3 region has 14 residues. DNA of the CDR3: TGTGCCAGCAGCTTAAGAACAGGGTGGGACGAGCAGTACTTC. It specifies CASSLRTGWDEQYF.

This clonotype has at least ten counts. The rearrangement links TRBV6-1 to TRBJ2-7; TRBD1 matches 8 bases. The CDR3 totals 14 residues. Unmatched junction bases numbered 6, after V lost 6 bases and J lost 2 bases. The germline V gene encodes CDR1 MNHNS and CDR2 SASEGT. The CDR3, as DNA: TGTGCCAGCAGGAAGGACAGGGCCCCCTACGAGCAGTACTTC. Encoded protein: CASRKDRAPYEQYF.